The 22 T cell receptor beta chains presented below share a single source sample, sequenced in a study of shared clonotypes between healthy human individuals. As defined, naive CD8 cells were CD45RO-negative and positively selected for CCR7, with terminally differentiated effector memory CD45RA+ cells excluded. This table comes from immunoSEQ multiplex PCR, and its TCRdb copy is limited to in-frame clones, with some not included. In the table there are around 2.1 million clones, approximately 94% of which are singletons. Material for sequencing was naive CD8+ T cells from PBMCs. Source of these receptors: a man younger than 30 in good health. Some clones in this sample may be carry-over from other donors' samples.

The V call is TRBV29-1, the J call TRBJ2-3; TRBD2 matches 12 bases. CDR1 is SQVTM and CDR2 is ANQGSEA in the germline V gene. The ends lost 1 base at V and 3 bases at J; junction bases unmatched: 2. The CDR3 consists of 15 residues. CDR3 sequence: CSVEGLAGGTDTQYF. Here the CDR3 DNA reads TGCAGCGTTGAAGGGCTAGCGGGAGGGACAGATACGCAGTATTTT.

This chain links TRBV7-9 with TRBJ2-2; D uncertain. V lost 5 bases to trimming and J lost 3 bases, with 16 bases between them. This CDR3 is 16 amino acids long. From germline, CDR1 is SEHNR and CDR2 FQNEAQ (reference sequence). The chain's CDR3 is CASSRIRVSDTGELFF. For the CDR3, the DNA is TGTGCCAGCAGCCGAATTAGAGTTTCGGACACCGGGGAGCTGTTTTTT.

The chain has TRBV9 and TRBJ1-2, with 7 bases fitting TRBD1. In germline, CDR1 is SGDLS, CDR2 YYNGEE. This CDR3 comprises 16 residues. J lost 1 base, V lost 3 bases, and 9 bases had no gene match. CDR3 protein: CASSAEATGLNYGYTF. CDR3 coding DNA: TGTGCCAGCAGCGCAGAGGCGACAGGGCTTAACTATGGCTACACCTTC.

The chain uses TRBV7-9 and TRBJ2-7; D is possibly TRBD2 (5 bases). The V and J ends lost 2 bases and 4 bases respectively, with 12 bases between them. This CDR3 is built from 14 residues. The germline gives CDR1 SEHNR, CDR2 FQNEAQ (reference sequence). CDR3 bases: TGTGCCAGCAGCTTAAGGGAGCAACCTTACGAGCAGTACTTC. Its translation: CASSLREQPYEQYF.

The rearrangement uses TRBV4-2 and TRBJ1-1; D might be TRBD1 (6 bases). V dropped 1 base and J dropped 1 base, with 13 bases sitting between them. Germline V lookup: CDR1 LGHNA, CDR2 YNFKEQ. There are 16 residues in the CDR3. Here the CDR3 DNA reads TGTGCCAGCAGCCAAGTCGGTAAGGGGGGGAACACTGAAGCTTTCTTT. It is translated as CASSQVGKGGNTEAFF.

This sequence joins TRBV6-5 and TRBJ2-7; 14 positions match TRBD2. The CDR3 contains 16 residues. The J segment lost 7 bases and the V segment lost 2 bases, leaving 7 bases of the junction unmatched. Germline V gene data show CDR1 as MNHEY and CDR2 as SVGAGI. The CDR3: CASSYAGLAGGTEQYF. The CDR3 DNA is TGTGCCAGCAGTTACGCCGGACTAGCGGGAGGAACAGAGCAGTACTTC.

The chain uses TRBV30 and TRBJ2-7, with 7 positions matching TRBD2. This CDR3 spans 15 amino acids. Per germline, CDR1 GTSNPN and CDR2 SVGIG (reference sequence). J gave up 5 bases and V 2 bases, and 12 bases lay outside the gene matches. CDR3 region: CAWSPGAGEYDEQYF. CDR3 nucleotide sequence: TGTGCCTGGAGTCCTGGGGCGGGAGAATATGACGAGCAGTACTTC. Full variable domain (remainder filled in from reference TRBV30 and TRBJ2-7): SQTIHQWPATLVQPVGSPLSLECTVEGTSNPNLYWYRQAAGRGLQLLFYSVGIGQISSEVPQNLSASRPQDRQFILSSKKLLLSDSGFYLCAWSPGAGEYDEQYFGPGTRLTVT.

The V gene is TRBV5-6, the J gene TRBJ2-1; D unclear. The CDR3 extends over 14 amino acids. Germline CDR1 SGHDT, CDR2 YYEEEE. V shed 2 bases and J shed 5 bases, with 11 bases lying between them. This chain's CDR3 is CASSFSLGNNEQFF. CDR3 DNA: TGTGCCAGCAGCTTCAGCCTAGGCAACAATGAGCAGTTCTTC.

This chain uses TRBV19 with TRBJ1-1; no definite D call. Germline CDR1 LNHDA, CDR2 SQIVND (reference sequence). V gave up 3 bases and J gave up 3 bases, with 8 bases separating them. The CDR3 sequence is 13 residues long. This CDR3 is CASSIYRDTEAFF. The CDR3 DNA reads as TGTGCCAGTAGTATCTATCGGGACACTGAAGCTTTCTTT.

This chain's CDR3 is CSVEGLAGGTASYNEQFF. The CDR3 nucleotides are TGCAGCGTTGAGGGACTAGCGGGAGGCACCGCCTCCTACAATGAGCAGTTCTTC. The chain is built from TRBV29-1 and TRBJ2-1, with TRBD2 identical over 15 bases. This CDR3 has 18 amino acids. After removal of 3 bases from V and 0 bases from J, the junction contained 6 bases not matched to a gene. The germline V gene has CDR1 SQVTM and CDR2 ANQGSEA.

The chain links TRBV27 to TRBJ2-2, with 8 bases aligning to TRBD1. CDR3 size: 18 residues. CDR1 and CDR2 from the germline V gene are MNHEY and SMNVEV (reference sequence). The J segment lost 7 bases and the V segment lost 0 bases, leaving 13 bases of the junction unmatched. CDR3 sequence reads: CASSLSNPNRGFGGELFF. The CDR3 nucleotides are TGTGCCAGCAGTTTATCGAATCCCAACAGGGGGTTTGGCGGGGAGCTGTTTTTT.

This rearrangement joins TRBV18 to TRBJ1-2; a possible D gene is TRBD1 (6 bases). Trimming stripped 0 bases from V and 5 bases from J, with 16 bases between. The CDR3 runs 16 residues. Germline V gene lookup returns CDR1 KGHSH and CDR2 LQKENI. CDR3 nucleotide sequence: TGTGCCAGCTCACCACCGCGCTGGGACATTGGATATGGCTACACCTTC. This gives the protein CASSPPRWDIGYGYTF. The full variable domain, its missing parts supplied by reference TRBV18 and TRBJ1-2, is NAGVMQNPRHLVRRRGQEARLRCSPMKGHSHVYWYRQLPEEGLKFMVYLQKENIIDESGMPKERFSAEFPKEGPSILRIQQVVRGDSAAYFCASSPPRWDIGYGYTFGSGTRLTVV.

This chain uses TRBV25-1 with TRBJ1-5; D may be TRBD1 (6 bases). In germline, CDR1 is MGHDK, CDR2 SYGVNS. Trimming took off 2 bases at V and 4 bases at J, with 9 bases between the two ends. This CDR3 contains 14 residues. CDR3 residues: CASSEPGENQPQHF. CDR3 DNA sequence: TGTGCCAGCAGTGAACCAGGGGAGAATCAGCCCCAGCATTTT.

This sequence joins TRBV19 and TRBJ1-5, with TRBD1 matching 8 bases. The CDR3 has 16 residues. Trimming at V came to 5 bases and at J to 7 bases, leaving 13 bases not matched to a gene. In germline, CDR1 is LNHDA, CDR2 SQIVND (reference sequence). CDR3 DNA: TGTGCCAGTAGTTTGGACAGGGAGGGGTTTAGGCAGCCCCAGCATTTT. Amino acids: CASSLDREGFRQPQHF.

The chain carries TRBV7-2 and TRBJ2-3, with TRBD2 identical over 13 bases. The V gene's germline CDR1 is SGHTA and CDR2 FQGNSA. The ends lost 7 bases at V and 5 bases at J; junction bases unmatched: 6. This CDR3 has 15 residues. DNA for the CDR3: TGTGCCAGCAAAGGGACTAGCGGGGCCCGAGATACGCAGTATTTT. Encoded protein: CASKGTSGARDTQYF.

Comment on this clone: Just one base apart from a much larger clone, this may be a read error. The chain uses TRBV6-1 and TRBJ2-7; 7 bases are shared with TRBD1. After removal of 6 bases from V and 0 bases from J, the junction contained 2 bases not matched to a gene. The CDR3 runs to 13 residues. Looked up from germline, CDR1 is MNHNS and CDR2 is SASEGT. For the CDR3, the DNA is TGTGCCAGCAGATGGGACAGCTCCTACGAGCAGTACTTC. It encodes CASRWDSSYEQYF.

The V and J genes are TRBV29-1 and TRBJ2-2; D may correspond to TRBD1 or TRBD2 (5 bases each). The germline CDR1 and CDR2 sequences are SQVTM and ANQGSEA. The length of the CDR3 is 14 residues. Trimming removed 3 bases at V and 5 bases at J, with 13 bases between. The CDR3: CSVDPGRYTGELFF. For the CDR3, the DNA is TGCAGCGTTGACCCGGGGCGCTATACCGGGGAGCTGTTTTTT.

The V and J genes are TRBV5-1 and TRBJ2-1; the D is unclear. The germline V gene encodes CDR1 SGHRS and CDR2 YFSETQ. The V and J ends lost 0 bases and 8 bases respectively, with 9 bases between them. The CDR3 loop spans 13 amino acids. The CDR3 region is CASSLGLFDEQFF. DNA for the CDR3: TGCGCCAGCAGCTTGGGGTTGTTCGATGAGCAGTTCTTC.

The V gene is TRBV19, the J gene TRBJ2-7; 9 bases line up with TRBD1. Germline CDR1 is LNHDA and CDR2 is SQIVND (reference sequence). The CDR3 is 14 residues long. V was pared by 5 bases and J by 3 bases, with 5 bases of the junction left unmatched. This CDR3 reads CASSWGTGIYEQYF. The CDR3 region has the DNA TGTGCCAGTAGTTGGGGGACAGGGATCTACGAGCAGTACTTC.

With regard to this clone: Other DNA variants within this sample encode the same CDR3. The V and J genes are TRBV5-6 and TRBJ2-6; no firm D call. CDR3 length: 15 residues. V dropped 0 bases and J dropped 0 bases, with 4 bases sitting between them. Germline values: CDR1 SGHDT, CDR2 YYEEEE. The CDR3: CASSLGYSGANVLTF. CDR3 DNA sequence: TGTGCCAGCAGCTTGGGATACTCTGGGGCCAACGTCCTGACTTTC.

This chain uses TRBV2 with TRBJ2-7; D is unclear. Germline V gene sequence: CDR1 SNHLY, CDR2 FYNNEI. V lost 1 base and J 3 bases, leaving 16 bases between the germline ends. CDR3 length: 16 amino acids. The CDR3 DNA reads as TGTGCCAGCAGTGAAGGTCCAAATCGGATTTACTACGAGCAGTACTTC. It translates to CASSEGPNRIYYEQYF.

This clone was seen a single time. V and J are TRBV5-5 and TRBJ1-5, with D perhaps TRBD1 (5 bases). Trimming shortened V by 4 bases and J by 5 bases, and 13 bases separated the two germline ends. Germline CDR1 is SGHKS and CDR2 is YYEKEE (reference sequence). This CDR3 region has 14 residues. The CDR3 sequence is CASSLTTDYQPQHF. The CDR3 DNA is TGTGCCAGCAGCCTAACGACAGATTATCAGCCCCAGCATTTT. The whole variable domain, filled in from reference TRBV5-5 and TRBJ1-5, reads DAGVTQSPTHLIKTRGQQVTLRCSPISGHKSVSWYQQVLGQGPQFIFQYYEKEERGRGNFPDRFSARQFPNYSSELNVNALLLGDSALYLCASSLTTDYQPQHFGDGTRLSIL.